The 4 T cell receptor beta chains in this list originate from one sample, sequenced in a study of T cells in localized non-small cell lung cancer. Some clones are missing from TCRdb's copy, which holds only in-frame ones; the method was immunoSEQ multiplex PCR. The data hold more than 20,000 clones, with 88% observed a single time. Sequencing used PBMCs, obtained before any cancer treatment. These receptors originate from a man aged 35-75 years with stage II squamous cell lung carcinoma.

The genes are TRBV10-1 and TRBJ2-3; D unresolved. V lost 2 bases and J 2 bases, leaving 11 bases between the germline ends. Germline V CDR1 and CDR2: WNHNN, SYGVQD (reference sequence). The CDR3 is made up of 15 amino acids. CDR3 residues: CASSERLGSTDTQYF. CDR3 DNA: TGCGCCAGCAGTGAGAGACTGGGGTCCACAGATACGCAGTATTTT.

CDR3 sequence: CASSPTGGGYEQYF. The CDR3 DNA follows: TGCGCCAGCAGCCCAACAGGGGGCGGCTACGAGCAGTACTTC. V usage is TRBV5-1 and J usage is TRBJ2-7; 9 bases align to TRBD1. Germline trimming cut 4 bases from V and 3 bases from J; bases unmatched to any gene: 5. The length of the CDR3 is 14 residues. Germline V CDR1 and CDR2: SGHRS, YFSETQ.

The rearrangement links TRBV5-4 to TRBJ1-3; D unclear. Trimming shortened V by 5 bases and J by 2 bases, and 14 bases separated the two germline ends. The germline gives CDR1 SGHNT, CDR2 YYREEE (reference sequence). CDR3 length: 15 amino acids. The CDR3 loop reads CASSSGLLTGNTIYF. CDR3 bases: TGTGCCAGCAGTTCCGGGCTCCTGACTGGAAACACCATATATTTT.

Remarks on this clone: The same CDR3 also results from other DNA sequences found in this sample. The V and J genes are TRBV29-1 and TRBJ2-3; TRBD2 agrees at 7 bases. The J segment lost 4 bases and the V segment lost 7 bases, leaving 11 bases of the junction unmatched. The CDR3 is 14 residues long. The germline V gene has CDR1 SQVTM and CDR2 ANQGSEA. The CDR3 DNA reads TGCAGCGCCGTGGGGCAGGGAGGGCCAGATACGCAGTATTTT. It encodes CSAVGQGGPDTQYF.